This T cell receptor beta chain was retrieved from a study of CD4 T cells in relation to SARS-CoV-2 and coronaviruses. Overall study: PBMCs were cultured with antigen for roughly 9 days before TCR beta sequencing.

This clone was counted only a few times. The antigen is not known. Unexposed donor CD4+ T cells date from about 2011-2018, before the COVID-19 pandemic. The cells were cultured for about ten days before CD4+ T cells were isolated. Testing used SARS-CoV-2 S/N and four cold-coronavirus spikes on unexposed-donor CD4+ T cells, cells permitting. Cultures held two million PBMCs per well with roughly 10 IU/ml IL-2. On days 3 and 7, cultures got half fresh IL-2 medium. The repertoire was sequenced with immunoSEQ multiplex PCR; TCRdb's copy has only in-frame clones and lacks some. The sample contains about 22,000 clones, under 85% of which appear only once. Looked up from germline, CDR1 is LGHDT and CDR2 is YNNKEL (reference sequence). Between the trimmed V and J ends, which lost 1 base and 4 bases, there was a span of 8 bases. The CDR3 covers 15 residues.

This sequence joins TRBV3-1 (or the pseudogene TRBV3-2) and TRBJ2-6; D remains ambiguous. The sequencing input was CD4+ T cells from PBMCs, cultured in vitro. The TCR originated in a human donor in good health. CDR3 sequence: CASSQVPSGANVLTF. The CDR3 coding sequence is TGTGCCAGCAGCCAAGTACCCAGCGGGGCCAACGTCCTGACTTTC.